This T cell receptor beta chain was sequenced during a study of patients and donors after allogeneic stem cell transplantation. Many counts were recorded for this clonotype. CDR3 length: 13 residues. The V end lost 3 bases, the J end lost 8 bases, and 11 bases lay between the germline ends. TCRdb reprocessed the RT-PCR reads with MiXCR, giving one entry per CDR3 protein. The sample consists of about 110,000 distinct CDR3 sequences, 35% of them appearing once. The material sequenced was blood, either unsorted or a sorted T cell fraction (not recorded which). The genes are TRBV12-3 or TRBV12-4 and TRBJ1-5; D ambiguous. This TCR came from a human donor who was either an allogeneic HSCT recipient or a stem cell or donor lymphocyte infusion donor (not recorded which). It is not recorded whose cells these are; they may come from a transplant donor. CDR3 in amino acids: CASSLEGGEPQHF. CDR3 DNA: TGTGCCAGCAGTTTGGAGGGAGGTGAGCCCCAGCATTTT.